A selection of T cell receptor beta chains follows, all from one sample in a study of blood T cells in healthy people across ages. TCRdb re-derived calls from the 5' RACE reads in MiXCR, one entry per CDR3 protein. The repertoire consists of about 1.6 million distinct CDR3 sequences, with around 36% occurring once and the leading ten covering approximately 10%. Sequencing was performed on blood. All receptors derive from a woman aged 30 to 39 in good health. The CDR3 runs from the conserved cysteine through the conserved F or W. The D gene is left open where the match is weak. A clone size is listed for some rows: how often the clone was seen (once, few, many), or a class if it is expanded.

abundance,d_gene,j_gene,v_gene,CDR3aa,CDR3nt
few,NA,TRBJ2-7,TRBV5-6,CASSLGGPSEQYF,TGTGCCAGCAGCCTCGGGGGGCCCAGCGAGCAGTACTTC
NA,NA,TRBJ2-6,TRBV21-1,CASSKGVRQGPSSGANVLTF,TGTGCCAGCAGCAAGGGCGTACGACAGGGGCCTAGCTCTGGGGCCAACGTCCTGACTTTC
few,NA,TRBJ2-1,TRBV27,CASSFIGGGISYNEQFF,TGTGCCAGCAGTTTCATAGGTGGGGGTATATCCTACAATGAGCAGTTCTTC
NA,NA,TRBJ2-5,TRBV7-7,CASSKGDQETQYF,TGTGCCAGCAGCAAAGGGGACCAAGAGACCCAGTACTTC
NA,TRBD2,TRBJ2-1,TRBV7-2,CASNPPLNLGLAGSRGQFF,TGTGCCAGCAACCCCCCGCTTAATCTGGGCCTAGCGGGGTCAAGGGGGCAGTTCTTC
few,NA,TRBJ2-7,TRBV28,CASRSGGPNEQYF,TGTGCCAGCAGGTCCGGGGGGCCCAACGAGCAGTACTTC
many,NA,TRBJ2-1,TRBV29-1,CSADLLEPLNEQFF,TGCAGCGCCGACCTACTAGAACCCCTCAATGAGCAGTTCTTC
few,NA,TRBJ2-1,TRBV28,CASSPSRTQFF,TGTGCCAGCAGTCCCTCCCGAACGCAGTTCTTC
few,NA,TRBJ2-7,TRBV5-1,CASSLGDGNTYEQYF,TGCGCCAGCAGCTTGGGGGACGGTAACACCTACGAGCAGTACTTC
few,NA,TRBJ1-2,TRBV18,CASSPGRVNYGYTF,TGTGCCAGCTCACCGGGAAGGGTTAACTATGGCTACACCTTC
many,NA,TRBJ1-1,TRBV12-3/TRBV12-4,CASSLEQGNTEAFF,TGTGCCAGCAGTTTAGAACAGGGGAACACTGAAGCTTTCTTT
few,TRBD2,TRBJ2-3,TRBV20-1,CSATRASGNTDTQYF,TGCAGTGCTACGCGGGCTAGCGGGAATACAGATACGCAGTATTTT
few,TRBD2,TRBJ2-5,TRBV7-2,CASSWGTGGRETQYF,TGTGCCAGCAGCTGGGGGACGGGGGGGAGAGAGACCCAGTACTTC
NA,NA,TRBJ2-1,TRBV3-1,CASSQGHLRGNNEQVF,TGTGCCAGCAGCCAGGGACACTTACGGGGGAACAATGAGCAGGTCTTC
NA,NA,TRBJ2-3,TRBV24-1,CATSDGSDTQYF,TGTGCCACCAGTGATGGATCAGATACGCAGTATTTT
NA,NA,TRBJ1-5,TRBV19,CASSIGPRGGNQPQHF,TGTGCCAGTAGTATTGGTCCGAGAGGGGGCAATCAGCCCCAGCATTTT
NA,NA,TRBJ2-1,TRBV11-2,CASSPWGDRRVHEQFF,TGTGCCAGCAGCCCTTGGGGGGACCGAAGGGTCCATGAGCAGTTCTTC
NA,NA,TRBJ1-1,TRBV7-9,CASSPDLGYTEAFF,TGTGCCAGCAGCCCAGATTTGGGCTACACTGAAGCTTTCTTT
NA,TRBD1,TRBJ2-3,TRBV20-1,CSTGERSFTDTQYF,TGCAGTACAGGGGAGAGGTCTTTCACAGATACGCAGTATTTT
NA,NA,TRBJ1-2,TRBV21-1,CASSKGVTVEAGGELNYGYTF,TGTGCCAGCAGCAAAGGGGTAACAGTGGAGGCTGGCGGGGAGCTTAACTATGGCTACACCTTC
NA,TRBD2,TRBJ2-1,TRBV20-1,CSAGRLAGGYNEQFF,TGCAGTGCTGGCAGACTAGCGGGAGGTTACAATGAGCAGTTCTTC
few,NA,TRBJ2-7,TRBV6-5,CASTGRAGIYEQYF,TGTGCCAGCACTGGAAGGGCAGGCATCTACGAGCAGTACTTC
few,NA,TRBJ1-2,TRBV29-1,CSVEDVQGIDYGYTF,TGCAGCGTTGAAGATGTACAGGGCATTGACTATGGCTACACCTTC
NA,TRBD2,TRBJ2-1,TRBV20-1,CSARGPAGRYNEQFF,TGCAGTGCTAGAGGACCAGCGGGGAGGTACAATGAGCAGTTCTTC